The present entry profiles one T cell receptor beta chain with its context. Its antigen is still unknown. It has no much larger one-base neighbor in the sample; base qualities were not kept. This entry comes from a study of cytomegalovirus exposure and HLA in healthy donors (dated by TCRdb to about 2017). Turning to the overall study: An earlier analysis of some 620 of the donors reported 250 to 350 Gb of sequence data and 95 million to 130 million unique TCR beta sequences obtained from around 190 million T cells. Around 330 gigabases of sequencing data and about 92 million unique TCR sequences made up an early release that covered 500 to 700 HLA-typed donors. Of the 398 genotyped donors, roughly 80% fell in the genetic ancestry cluster associated with self-reported Caucasian donors. The aim of the study was to test whether cataloging public T cell receptors could identify signatures of past pathogen exposure. The study profiled the T cell repertoires of about 640 subjects by immunosequencing and related them to cytomegalovirus serostatus. A separate validation cohort of over a hundred different subjects was used in addition to the roughly 700-subject first cohort. High-throughput TCR immunosequencing, statistical association of individual TCRs with disease status, and machine learning were combined to predict cytomegalovirus infection status. In a later analysis, previously published TCR beta repertoires from roughly 710 donors were re-analyzed and high-resolution HLA genotyping was added so that TCR occurrence patterns could be studied. Rather than using new phenotypic data, the later analysis identified candidate immune exposures from TCR beta sequences and from how often those sequences occurred across donors. To decide whether each TCR beta V gene segment behaved as functional or pseudogenic, an earlier analysis of fewer than 750 of the donors relied on high-throughput TCR beta sequencing. Donor age, sex, ethnicity and CMV serostatus were collected together with the repertoire data. A later genetic analysis used genome-wide SNP genotypes for about 60% of the roughly 700 donors, treating that subset as a discovery cohort. All discovery cohort repertoires had been generated on a single sequencing platform. Class I and class II HLA loci were covered by the typing at four-digit resolution. Typing coverage varied by locus: roughly 629-640 donors for A, B, C, DRB1 and DQB1; more than 500 for DQA1; over 600 for DPA1; approximately 470 for DPB1. Roughly 5 DR-DQ haplotypes were handled as single units for association and clustering, since linkage in the cohort was strong. Across 398 genotyped donors of the cohort, an average of approximately 240,000 unique TCR beta nucleotide sequences per donor were sequenced, and roughly 20% of those sequences were non-productive. Broad study findings and their caveats: The earlier analysis of fewer than 750 of the donors excluded approximately 15 rarely observed V segments, including chromosome 9 orphons, because counts were too low. A cluster of highly shared sequence variants was judged likely to represent a technical artifact of the sequencing pipeline. A further reported finding was that TCR beta sequences accurately predicted the HLA-A and HLA-B alleles for most subjects in the first cohort. Compared with the roughly 700-donor mean, donors in an Asian-associated ancestry cluster had fewer N-insertions in productive TCRs, according to a later genetic analysis. A later analysis found that HLA-associated TCR beta chains were more clonally expanded and had lower generation probabilities than equally common non-associated chains. In a later analysis, TCR association rates were found to vary across HLA loci, with the most associated TCRs seen for DRB1 alleles and the fewest for HLA-C alleles. Only TCR beta chains were sequenced in this cohort, and the absence of alpha or paired-chain data limited detectable features. According to the authors, the approach could potentially be generalized to other disease states and immunological phenotypes. Cytomegalovirus status was reported to be diagnosed by the classifier with high specificity and sensitivity in both the original and validation cohorts. Most TCR sequences were observed very rarely across donors, whereas some public TCRs were present in many individuals. Several of the top co-occurrence clusters appeared to be linked to parvovirus B19, influenza, CMV and Epstein-Barr virus, according to a later analysis. In a later analysis, most CMV-associated TCR beta chains were found to appear HLA-restricted, with HLA associations seemingly driven largely by CMV exposure. Assigning TCR associations to individual alleles was difficult when HLA alleles, especially DR and DQ, strongly co-occurred. In an earlier analysis of some 640 of the donors, most TCR beta V segments were observed in productive rearrangements about 87% or about 30% of the time, broadly matching IMGT annotations. A later genetic analysis associated a missense DCLRE1C variant with V-gene and J-gene trimming of TCR beta chains, and an independent cohort replicated the association. In vitro tests confirmed that a few of the cytomegalovirus-associated TCR beta chains recognize cytomegalovirus antigens. In the study, 150 to 200 TCR beta chains were listed as associated with cytomegalovirus. For the cohort, immune exposure information was limited to CMV serostatus. Correlated functional status among segregating V segments might be attributable to linkage disequilibrium, but an unknown experimental factor could not be ruled out. Roughly uniform sequencing depth across donors was assumed in presence/absence analyses, although this assumption may not hold. Because the 87-base-pair reads could not distinguish some IMGT-functional V segments, including TRBV6-2 and TRBV6-3, those segments were excluded. Specific HLA alleles were associated with over 15,000 TCR beta sequences at a false discovery rate of 0.05 in a later analysis. Because HLA typing was unavailable for some donors at each locus, only the typed subset was used in association tests.

The cohort comprised some 680 healthy bone marrow donors. At the time of sampling, every cohort member was nominally healthy, though immune exposures that went unrecorded were likely present. The donor tested CMV seronegative, placing the donor among the 352 seronegative members of the cohort. Every donor gave a peripheral blood sample, and the peripheral blood mononuclear cells from that sample were used for TCR beta sequencing. Genomic DNA was extracted from the blood cell samples with the Qiagen DNeasy Blood Extraction Kit. V was cut back by 3 bases and J by 4 bases, leaving a gap of 6 bases between them. Including cysteine and phenylalanine, the CDR3 has 12 amino acids. The CDR3 DNA has 36 bases and is translated from base 1. Based on the germline V gene, the CDR1 and CDR2 sequences are MNHNS and SASEGT. Libraries were prepared through the immunoSEQ multiplex PCR assay. The multiplex PCR relied on a mix of 60 forward primers for TCR Vbeta segments and 13 reverse primers for TCR Jbeta segments. Amplification of the CDR3 region of rearranged TCR beta genes was performed with a multiplex PCR assay on genomic DNA. The amplified TCR beta libraries were sequenced on the Illumina HiSeq System as 87-base-pair reads. Turning to the authors' computational methods: A later analysis counted tens of millions of unique TCR beta chains across the 650 to 800 repertoires, and some 11 million of these chains were shared by at least two donors. Raw reads were error-corrected and collapsed into unique sequences by a nearest-neighbor algorithm in which closely related sequences were merged to remove PCR and sequencing errors. To assign V, D and J gene segments, CDR3 sequences were aligned to IMGT reference sequences. For a sequence to be retained, a match of at least six nucleotides was required to both a V gene segment and a J gene segment. Rearrangements were called productive when the CDR3 lacked stop codons and stayed in frame with V and J; all others were non-productive. Following IMGT convention, CDR3 was defined as the stretch from the second conserved V-encoded cysteine up to the conserved J-encoded phenylalanine. The earlier analysis of fewer than 700 of the donors excluded sequences that lacked an unambiguous match to a single V gene segment. An earlier analysis of several hundred of the donors classified V segments as functional when productive rearrangements were above 56.7% and as segregating when the standard deviation between donors was above 5%. To diagnose cytomegalovirus status from the catalog of TCR beta chain sequences, a statistical classification framework was built. In a later analysis, TCR nucleotide sequences were compared against IMGT/GENE-DB human TR gene sequences so that V and J genes could be assigned. The TCRdist pipeline was used in a later analysis to assign CDR3 sequences and most-parsimonious VDJ recombination scenarios. A later analysis defined each TCR beta chain by its CDR3 amino acid sequence plus V-gene family, and excluded reads lacking a unique V-gene family. In a later analysis, 550 to 650 highly shared, low-generation-probability nucleotide sequences were removed to address suspected cross-contamination and a sequencing artifact. For each public chain, a later analysis derived a clonal expansion index from normalized ranks of inferred template counts within each repertoire. In a later analysis, generation probabilities were computed using a VDJ recombination model fitted to out-of-frame rearrangements, and the results were checked against IGoR. In a later analysis, hypergeometric tests were used to score TCR-TCR, TCR-HLA and TCR-CMV co-occurrence, with a repertoire-size bias correction applied to TCR pairs. To estimate false discovery rates, a later analysis permuted the HLA or CMV assignments 20 times. In a later analysis, co-occurring TCRs were grouped using DBSCAN, with TCRdist sequence similarity added in when clustering inside HLA-allele-positive subsets. Repertoires with fewer than 30,000 or more than 120,000 public chains, plus five repertoires with anomalous nucleotide sharing, were excluded from co-occurrence clustering. TCRdb limited this immuneACCESS table to in-frame rearrangements with V and J called. A share of clones is missing; checked studies link under half to unresolved V genes, and the rest is unexplained. That table supplies the V and J calls and clone size; D and trimming were determined from the DNA. The sample profile shows 100,000 or so clones; more than 80% of them were found once. The ten biggest clones cover about 6.3% of the sample.

The sample was PBMCs. The sequence links TRBV6-1 to TRBJ2-5, and the D gene may be TRBD1, 6 bases matching. The source is a man between 18 and 29 years old in good health and CMV-seronegative. The CDR3 reads CASSDRGETQYF. The DNA reads as follows: TGTGCCAGCAGTGACAGGGGAGAGACCCAGTACTTC.